The 12 T cell receptor beta chains below were found in one sample sequenced in a study of long-term antiretroviral therapy in people with HIV. immunoSEQ v3.0 was run at survey level. Clones were read by immunoSEQ multiplex PCR, and TCRdb kept only the in-frame ones, dropping some. The repertoire holds around 6,000 clones, with around four fifths as singletons. Sequencing was performed on unsorted PBMCs, taken 0.5 years before starting antiretroviral therapy. These receptor sequences come from a middle-aged man with HIV.

The chain recombines TRBV4-1 with TRBJ1-6; the match to TRBD1 covers 10 bases. The V gene end was trimmed by 5 bases and the J gene end by 6 bases; junction bases not matched to a gene: 7. This CDR3 has 16 residues. Germline V gene data show CDR1 as MGHRA and CDR2 as YSYEKL. CDR3 region: CASSESGTGVNSPLHF. CDR3 in DNA: TGCGCCAGCAGCGAATCCGGGACAGGGGTTAATTCACCCCTCCACTTT.

The chain recombines TRBV6-6 with TRBJ2-1; D is unresolved. The length of the CDR3 is 14 residues. Trimming removed 0 bases at V and 3 bases at J, with 6 bases between. Looked up from germline, CDR1 is MNHNY and CDR2 is SVGAGI (reference sequence). The CDR3, as DNA: TGTGCCAGCAGTTACTCCGCCGGCTACAATGAGCAGTTCTTC. Its translation is CASSYSAGYNEQFF.

This chain joins TRBV5-6 and TRBJ2-6; D gene uncertain. This CDR3 is built from 15 residues. Germline CDR1 reads SGHDT; CDR2 reads YYEEEE. V dropped 1 base and J dropped 0 bases, with 5 bases sitting between them. The CDR3 region is CASSLRSSGANVLTF. The CDR3 DNA is TGTGCCAGCAGCTTGAGAAGCTCTGGGGCCAACGTCCTGACTTTC.

The chain employs TRBV15 and TRBJ1-1; weak D call: TRBD1 (6 bases). This CDR3 region has 15 residues. Per germline, CDR1 LNHNV and CDR2 YYDKDF (reference sequence). The V end lost 1 base, the J end lost 7 bases, and 16 bases lay between the germline ends. CDR3 amino acids: CATSRGLDSDFEAFF. CDR3 DNA: TGTGCCACCAGCAGAGGTCTGGACAGTGATTTTGAAGCTTTCTTT.

The gene calls are TRBV27 and TRBJ1-2, with 10 bases identical to TRBD1. The CDR3 contains 15 residues. Germline CDR1 and CDR2: MNHEY and SMNVEV (reference sequence). The V segment lost 5 bases and the J segment 2 bases; nucleotides outside the gene matches: 5. CDR3 in DNA: TGTGCCAGCAGTCGATGGACAGGGGGAAACTATGGCTACACCTTC. It yields the protein CASSRWTGGNYGYTF.

The chain uses TRBV15 and TRBJ1-1, with a weak D call TRBD1 (5 bases). The V and J ends lost 1 base and 4 bases respectively, with 25 bases between them. Germline CDR1 and CDR2: LNHNV and YYDKDF (reference sequence). The length of the CDR3 is 19 residues. The CDR3 protein is CATSRGLLRGGSSGTEAFF. The CDR3 region has the DNA TGTGCCACCAGCAGAGGCCTATTGAGGGGTGGTAGTTCGGGCACTGAAGCTTTCTTT.

This chain connects TRBV29-1 to TRBJ2-6; unclear D gene. V was trimmed by 3 bases and J by 3 bases, leaving 9 bases between them. This CDR3 is 14 amino acids long. CDR1 and CDR2 (germline): SQVTM, ANQGSEA. The CDR3 spells CSVDSGYGANVLTF. The CDR3 bases are TGCAGCGTTGACTCTGGGTATGGGGCCAACGTCCTGACTTTC.

The chain has TRBV7-8 and TRBJ2-7; D unresolved. The V and J ends lost 0 bases and 7 bases respectively, with 7 bases between them. Germline CDR1 is SGHVS and CDR2 is FQNEAQ. CDR3 length: 12 amino acids. The CDR3 spells CASSLASPEQYF. The CDR3 region has the DNA TGTGCCAGCAGCTTAGCGTCCCCTGAGCAGTACTTC.

This clone came up a few times. The chain joins TRBV19 to TRBJ2-1; 7 bases match TRBD2. Germline V gene data show CDR1 as LNHDA and CDR2 as SQIVND (reference sequence). Trimming took 2 bases from V and 0 from J; bases not matched to a gene: 1. This CDR3 spans 15 amino acids. Here the CDR3 reads CASSITGGSYNEQFF. CDR3 nucleotide sequence: TGTGCCAGTAGTATAACGGGGGGCTCCTACAATGAGCAGTTCTTC.

This clone was detected a few times. This sequence joins TRBV4-3 and TRBJ1-3; D uncertain. Germline V gene sequence: CDR1 LGHNA, CDR2 YSLEER. The CDR3 sequence is 18 residues long. V shed 0 bases and J shed 4 bases, with 19 bases lying between them. CDR3 nucleotide sequence: TGCGCCAGCAGCCAAGATCTGGCGGCTCCGGGATCAGGAAACACCATATATTTT. Its translation is CASSQDLAAPGSGNTIYF.

V usage is TRBV10-3 and J usage is TRBJ1-5; 7 bases line up with TRBD1. With 4 bases clipped from V and 5 bases from J, the junction kept 2 bases outside the gene matches. Germline CDR1 is ENHRY and CDR2 is SYGVKD. The CDR3 loop spans 13 amino acids. The CDR3 region is CAISGDSDQPQHF. The CDR3 nucleotides are TGTGCCATCAGTGGGGACAGCGATCAGCCCCAGCATTTT.

This chain uses TRBV2 with TRBJ1-1; 10 positions agree with TRBD1. The length of the CDR3 is 14 residues. Germline trimming cut 6 bases from V and 5 bases from J; bases unmatched to any gene: 6. Germline CDR1 reads SNHLY; CDR2 reads FYNNEI. CDR3 nucleotides: TGTGCCAGCAGCGCCGGGACAGGGGTGACTGAAGCTTTCTTT. Its protein product is CASSAGTGVTEAFF.